The following is a TCR beta chain sequence with its context. This clonotype was counted ten times or more. Its binding antigen is unknown. No per-base quality is available; no much larger clone lies one base away. These data are taken from a study of T-cell memory formation after mild COVID-19 (dated by TCRdb to the early 2020s). Background on the whole study: TCR sequence clusters from the two donors were largely donor specific. Two young, previously healthy adult volunteers, one female and one male, were included in the cohort. In a couple of donors, T-cell clones that expanded and contracted after mild COVID-19 were followed by sequencing TCRalpha and TCRbeta repertoires longitudinally. Study-wide findings and limitations: Clones that contracted from day 15 to 85 showed balanced CD4/CD8 phenotypes, whereas a second wave of clones that expanded from day 15 to 37 leaned towards CD4+. Some responding clones were found in pre-infection memory, which suggests that pre-existing cross-reactive memory T cells took part in the SARS-CoV-2 response. Contracting CD4+ clones turned up mainly in the CM and EM memory subsets, whereas EMRA was where CD8+ clones were enriched. Only a couple of mild cases were covered in the study, and larger cohorts including severe cases with pre-infection samples were considered necessary. The second-wave clones that peaked on day 37 were not confirmed to be SARS-CoV-2 specific.

PBMCs were isolated by Ficoll-Paque density gradient centrifugation. The CDR3, cysteine through phenylalanine, is 18 amino acids long. Only the CDR3 DNA is retained, 54 bases long and in frame from the first base. From a lookup of the germline V gene, CDR1 and CDR2 are MNHEY and SVGEGT. V is cut back by 5 bases and J by 3 bases, with 16 bases in the junction unmatched. The instrument was an Illumina NovaSeq 6000. cDNA libraries for TCRalpha and TCRbeta were prepared by 5'RACE using constant-segment primers, with sample barcodes and unique molecular identifiers added. Trizol reagent was used to extract RNA from every sample. Library amplification was performed in two PCR steps, and a second sample barcode and Illumina TruSeq adapters were introduced in the second step. Sequencing of the libraries was done on an Illumina NovaSeq, producing 2 x 150 bp paired-end reads. The authors processed their data as follows. With migec v1.2.7, reads were demultiplexed and then collapsed into UMI-guided consensus sequences. Using mixcr v2.1.11, UMI consensuses were aligned to TRA and TRB V and J templates and then assembled into clonotypes. Expanded or contracted clonotypes were those called significant by both edgeR and NoisET, with noise models trained on biological replicates. For edgeR calls, the thresholds were a false discovery rate-adjusted p below 0.01 and a log2 fold-change of 1. As an exploratory analysis of dynamics, max-normalized trajectories of the 1000 most abundant clonotypes were examined with PCA combined with hierarchical clustering. The CD4 or CD8 phenotype of responding clones was assigned using the separately sequenced CD4+ and CD8+ repertoires. TCRdb redid the processing of the public reads, applying fastp at Q25 and MiXCR, and retained in-frame beta chains. CDR3 protein duplicates are merged, each entry listing the most common genes and DNA. TCRdb's processing, not the study's, gives the V and J calls here. Present in this sample are 350,000 to 500,000 distinct CDR3 sequences, about a sixth of which were seen just once. The ten most abundant clones make up about 22% of the sample.

The chain is assembled from TRBV6-2 or TRBV6-3 and TRBJ1-5; TRBD1 matches 7 bases in the middle. The clonotype comes from a man younger than 35 who had mild COVID-19 (a few samples of this study predate the infection). The sample titles of this study are shuffled in the database, so cell type and time point are left out; the donor was told from shared clones. The sample consisted of PBMCs or a T cell subset sorted from them (not recorded which). DNA sequence: TGTGCCAGCAGTCTTAGCCACAGGGGCTCAACTCTCAATCAGCCCCAGCATTTT. The resulting protein is CASSLSHRGSTLNQPQHF.